The 5 T cell receptor beta chains given below trace back to one sample, sequenced in a study of CD8 T cells in ankylosing spondylitis. MiXCR, applied by TCRdb to the 5' RACE reads, yields one record per CDR3 protein. Of around 250,000 distinct CDR3 sequences listed, 18% are singletons. Input material: blood, either unsorted or a sorted T cell fraction (not recorded which). All receptors derive from a male donor with ankylosing spondylitis or in good health (not recorded which).

The chain recombines TRBV6-5 with TRBJ1-4; 8 bases map to TRBD1. Germline values: CDR1 MNHEY, CDR2 SVGAGI. The CDR3 is 16 residues long. V dropped 1 base and J dropped 6; count of bases not matched to a gene: 7. This CDR3 is CASSYFTGTGDEKLFF. CDR3 DNA: TGTGCCAGCAGTTACTTTACGGGGACAGGAGATGAAAAACTGTTTTTT.

The count of this clonotype is one. The CDR3 region is CSGDRDGEAFF. Here the CDR3 DNA reads TGCAGCGGCGACCGGGACGGTGAAGCTTTCTTT. The chain is built from TRBV29-1 and TRBJ1-1; D perhaps matches TRBD1 (5 bases). The germline V and J ends were trimmed by 7 bases and 7 bases, with 13 bases remaining between them. CDR3 length: 11 residues. Germline V gene sequence: CDR1 SQVTM, CDR2 ANQGSEA. Full variable domain (outside the CDR3, taken from reference TRBV29-1 and TRBJ1-1): SAVISQKPSRDICQRGTSLTIQCQVDSQVTMMFWYRQQPGQSLTLIATANQGSEATYESGFVIDKFPISRPNLTFSTLTVSNMSPEDSSIYLCSGDRDGEAFFGQGTRLTVV.

The chain joins TRBV6-1 to TRBJ2-7; 7 bases are shared with TRBD1. The J segment lost 0 bases and the V segment lost 7 bases, leaving 3 bases of the junction unmatched. Germline V lookup: CDR1 MNHNS, CDR2 SASEGT. The CDR3 totals 13 residues. CDR3 region: CASKGTDSYEQYF. The CDR3 DNA reads as TGTGCCAGCAAGGGGACAGACTCCTACGAGCAGTACTTC.

V is TRBV3-1 and J is TRBJ2-1, with TRBD1 as a possible D gene (7 bases). Trimming shortened V by 4 bases and J by 3 bases, and 16 bases separated the two germline ends. Germline V gene data show CDR1 as LGHDT and CDR2 as YNNKEL (reference sequence). The CDR3 spans 16 residues. The CDR3 is CASSPPGGKDYNEQFF. CDR3 bases: TGTGCCAGCAGCCCGCCAGGGGGGAAGGACTACAATGAGCAGTTCTTC.

The chain carries TRBV12-3 or TRBV12-4 and TRBJ2-1; 7 bases line up with TRBD2. V dropped 11 bases and J dropped 5; count of bases not matched to a gene: 27. The CDR3 loop spans 19 amino acids. CDR3 bases: TGTGCCTTCAGCCGTACCGGGGGGACGATCTACGGTGGCGACAATGAGCAGTTCTTC. Translation: CAFSRTGGTIYGGDNEQFF.